The sequence of this T cell receptor beta chain was determined in a study of blood T cell repertoires in COVID-19. The data were produced by immunoSEQ multiplex PCR, yet TCRdb's version contains in-frame clones alone and is incomplete. The table shows fewer than 75,000 clones, with around 79% occurring only once. The CDR3 extends over 15 amino acids. Per germline, CDR1 MGHRA and CDR2 YSYEKL. Trimming took off 6 bases at V and 4 bases at J, with 13 bases between the two ends. Sequenced: peripheral blood. V is TRBV4-1 and J is TRBJ1-6, with D possibly TRBD1 on 5 matching bases. This receptor was taken from a man in his 60s with acute or convalescent COVID-19. The CDR3, as DNA: TGCGCCAGCAGTCCGGGACTGGTTTATAATTCACCCCTCCACTTT. It is translated as CASSPGLVYNSPLHF.